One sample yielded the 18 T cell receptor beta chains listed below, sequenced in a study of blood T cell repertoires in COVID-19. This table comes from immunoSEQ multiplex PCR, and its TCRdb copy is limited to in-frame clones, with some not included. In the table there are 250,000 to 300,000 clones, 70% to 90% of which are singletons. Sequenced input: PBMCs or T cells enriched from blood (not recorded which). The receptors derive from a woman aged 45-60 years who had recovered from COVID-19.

Here the CDR3 DNA reads TGTGCTAGTGCTCAGGGTACCAATCAGCCCCAGCATTTT. Translating it yields CASAQGTNQPQHF. The chain recombines TRBV12-5 with TRBJ1-5, with a tentative D call TRBD1 (5 bases). The CDR3 extends over 13 amino acids. CDR1 and CDR2 (germline): LGHNT, FRNRAP. Deletions cut 7 bases from V and 3 bases from J, with 10 bases between.

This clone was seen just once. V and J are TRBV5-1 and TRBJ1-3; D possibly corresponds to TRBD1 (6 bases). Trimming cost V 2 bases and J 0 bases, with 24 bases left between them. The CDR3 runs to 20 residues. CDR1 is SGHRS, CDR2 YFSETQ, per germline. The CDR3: CASSLYPGQSLGDSGNTIYF. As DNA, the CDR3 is TGCGCCAGCAGCTTATACCCGGGACAAAGTCTTGGGGACTCTGGAAACACCATATATTTT.

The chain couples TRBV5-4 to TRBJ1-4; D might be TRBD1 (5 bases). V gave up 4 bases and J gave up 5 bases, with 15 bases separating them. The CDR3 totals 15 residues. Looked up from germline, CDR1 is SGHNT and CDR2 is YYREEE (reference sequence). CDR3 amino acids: CASSPRGTANEKLFF. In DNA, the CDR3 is TGTGCCAGCAGCCCACGGGGGACGGCGAATGAAAAACTGTTTTTT.

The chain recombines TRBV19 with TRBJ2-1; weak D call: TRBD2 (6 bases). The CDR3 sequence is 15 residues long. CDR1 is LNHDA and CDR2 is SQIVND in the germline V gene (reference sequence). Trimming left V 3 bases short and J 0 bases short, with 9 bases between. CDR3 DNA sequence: TGTGCCAGTAGTATCGGGGGAAACTCCTACAATGAGCAGTTCTTC. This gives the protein CASSIGGNSYNEQFF.

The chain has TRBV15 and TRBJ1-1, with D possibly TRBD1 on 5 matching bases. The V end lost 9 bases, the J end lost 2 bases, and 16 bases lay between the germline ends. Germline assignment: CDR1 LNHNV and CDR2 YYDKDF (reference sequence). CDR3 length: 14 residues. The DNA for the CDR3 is TGTGCCACAGGCGGGACGGAGACAAACACTGAAGCTTTCTTT. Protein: CATGGTETNTEAFF.

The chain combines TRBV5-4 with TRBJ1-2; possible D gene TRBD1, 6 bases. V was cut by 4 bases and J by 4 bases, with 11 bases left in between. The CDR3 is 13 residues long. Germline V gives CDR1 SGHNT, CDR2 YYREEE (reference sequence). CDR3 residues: CASSQDSFYGYTF. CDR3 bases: TGTGCCAGCAGCCAGGACAGCTTCTATGGCTACACCTTC.

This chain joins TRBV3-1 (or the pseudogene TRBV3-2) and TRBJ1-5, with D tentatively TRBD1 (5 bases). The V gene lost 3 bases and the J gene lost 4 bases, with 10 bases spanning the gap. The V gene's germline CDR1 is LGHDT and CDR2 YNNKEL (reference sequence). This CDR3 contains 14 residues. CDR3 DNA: TGTGCCAGCAGCCACAGGGTCTCAAATCAGCCCCAGCATTTT. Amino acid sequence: CASSHRVSNQPQHF.

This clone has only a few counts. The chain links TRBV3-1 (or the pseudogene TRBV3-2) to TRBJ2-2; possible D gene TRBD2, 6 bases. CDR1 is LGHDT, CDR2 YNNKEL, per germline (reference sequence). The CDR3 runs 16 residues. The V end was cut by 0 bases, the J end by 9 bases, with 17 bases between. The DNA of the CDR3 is TGTGCCAGCAGCCAAGATCACCCAGGGAGGTCGTGGGAGCTGTTTTTT. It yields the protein CASSQDHPGRSWELFF.

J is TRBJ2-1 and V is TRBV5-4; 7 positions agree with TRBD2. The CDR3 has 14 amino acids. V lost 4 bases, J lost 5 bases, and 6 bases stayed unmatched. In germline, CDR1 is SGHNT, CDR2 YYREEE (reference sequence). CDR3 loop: CASSPGGGNNEQFF. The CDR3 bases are TGTGCCAGCAGCCCTGGGGGAGGGAACAATGAGCAGTTCTTC.

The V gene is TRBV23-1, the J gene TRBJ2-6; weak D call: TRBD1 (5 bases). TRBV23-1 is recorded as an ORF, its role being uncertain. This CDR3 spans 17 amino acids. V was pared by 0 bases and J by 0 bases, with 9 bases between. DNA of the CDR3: TGCGCCAGCAGTCAATCGGGGCGCAGCTCTGGGGCCAACGTCCTGACTTTC. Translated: CASSQSGRSSGANVLTF.

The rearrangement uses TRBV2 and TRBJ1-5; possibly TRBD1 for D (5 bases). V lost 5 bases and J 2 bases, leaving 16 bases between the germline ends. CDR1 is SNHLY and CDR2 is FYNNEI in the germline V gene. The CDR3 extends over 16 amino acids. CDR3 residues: CASSIGQAIGNQPQHF. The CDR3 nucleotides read TGTGCCAGCAGTATAGGACAAGCCATCGGCAATCAGCCCCAGCATTTT. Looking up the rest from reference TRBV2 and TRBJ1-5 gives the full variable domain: EPEVTQTPSHQVTQMGQEVILRCVPISNHLYFYWYRQILGQKVEFLVSFYNNEISEKSEIFDDQFSVERPDGSNFTLKIRSTKLEDSAMYFCASSIGQAIGNQPQHFGDGTRLSIL.

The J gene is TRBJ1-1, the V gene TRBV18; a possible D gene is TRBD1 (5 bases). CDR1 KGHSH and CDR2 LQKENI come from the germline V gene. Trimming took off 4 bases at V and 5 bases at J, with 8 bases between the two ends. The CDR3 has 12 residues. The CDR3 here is CASSQAGTEAFF. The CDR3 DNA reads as TGTGCCAGCTCACAGGCAGGGACTGAAGCTTTCTTT.

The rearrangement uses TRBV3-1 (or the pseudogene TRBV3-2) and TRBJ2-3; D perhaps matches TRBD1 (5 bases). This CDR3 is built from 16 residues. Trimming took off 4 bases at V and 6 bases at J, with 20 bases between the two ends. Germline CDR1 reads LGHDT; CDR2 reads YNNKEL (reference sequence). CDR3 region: CASSPGFPNAGDTQYF. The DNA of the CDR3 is TGTGCCAGCAGCCCCGGTTTCCCCAATGCAGGGGATACGCAGTATTTT.

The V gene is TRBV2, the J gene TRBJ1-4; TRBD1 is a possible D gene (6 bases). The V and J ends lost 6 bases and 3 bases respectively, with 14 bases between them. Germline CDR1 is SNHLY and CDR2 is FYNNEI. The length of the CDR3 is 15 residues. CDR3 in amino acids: CASRSEQGANEKLFF. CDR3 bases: TGTGCCAGCAGATCCGAACAGGGTGCTAATGAAAAACTGTTTTTT. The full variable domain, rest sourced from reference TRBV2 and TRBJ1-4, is EPEVTQTPSHQVTQMGQEVILRCVPISNHLYFYWYRQILGQKVEFLVSFYNNEISEKSEIFDDQFSVERPDGSNFTLKIRSTKLEDSAMYFCASRSEQGANEKLFFGSGTQLSVL.

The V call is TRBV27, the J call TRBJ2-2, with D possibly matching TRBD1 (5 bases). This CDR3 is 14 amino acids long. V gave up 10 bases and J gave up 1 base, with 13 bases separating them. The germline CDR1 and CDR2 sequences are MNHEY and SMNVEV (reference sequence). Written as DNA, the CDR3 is TGTGCCATCCGACGAGGACAGAACACCGGGGAGCTGTTTTTT. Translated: CAIRRGQNTGELFF.

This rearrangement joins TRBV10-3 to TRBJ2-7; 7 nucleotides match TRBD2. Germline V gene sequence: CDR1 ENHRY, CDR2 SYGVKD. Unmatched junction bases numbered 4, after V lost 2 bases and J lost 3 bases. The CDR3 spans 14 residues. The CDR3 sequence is CAISEAGENYEQYF. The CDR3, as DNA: TGTGCCATCAGTGAGGCGGGAGAGAACTACGAGCAGTACTTC.

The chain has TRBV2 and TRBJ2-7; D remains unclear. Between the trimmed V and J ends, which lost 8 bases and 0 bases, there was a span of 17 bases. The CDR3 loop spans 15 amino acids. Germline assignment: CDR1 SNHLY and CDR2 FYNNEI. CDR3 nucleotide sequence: TGTGCCAGCGGGCGAGATGGTCCACACTCCTACGAGCAGTACTTC. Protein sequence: CASGRDGPHSYEQYF. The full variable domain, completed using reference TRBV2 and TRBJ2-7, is EPEVTQTPSHQVTQMGQEVILRCVPISNHLYFYWYRQILGQKVEFLVSFYNNEISEKSEIFDDQFSVERPDGSNFTLKIRSTKLEDSAMYFCASGRDGPHSYEQYFGPGTRLTVT.

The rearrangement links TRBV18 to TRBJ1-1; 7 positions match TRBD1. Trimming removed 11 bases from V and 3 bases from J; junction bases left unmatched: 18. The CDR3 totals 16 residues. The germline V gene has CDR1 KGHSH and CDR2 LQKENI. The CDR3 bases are TGTGCCGCCACTGAACAGGGGTCCCTCAGGGACACTGAAGCTTTCTTT. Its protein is CAATEQGSLRDTEAFF.